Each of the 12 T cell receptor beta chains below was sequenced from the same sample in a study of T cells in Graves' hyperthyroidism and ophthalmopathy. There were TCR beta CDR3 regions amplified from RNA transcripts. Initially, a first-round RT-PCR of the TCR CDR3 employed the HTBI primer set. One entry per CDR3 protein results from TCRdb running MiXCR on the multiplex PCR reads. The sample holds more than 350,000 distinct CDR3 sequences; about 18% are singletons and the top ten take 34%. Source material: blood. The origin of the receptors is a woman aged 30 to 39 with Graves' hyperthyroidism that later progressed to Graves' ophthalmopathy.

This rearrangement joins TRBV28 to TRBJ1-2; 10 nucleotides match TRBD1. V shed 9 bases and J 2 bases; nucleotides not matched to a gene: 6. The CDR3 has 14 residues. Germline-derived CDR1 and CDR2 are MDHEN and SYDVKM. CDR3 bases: TGTGCCAGTCACCCGGGACAGGGGAACTATGGCTACACCTTC. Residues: CASHPGQGNYGYTF.

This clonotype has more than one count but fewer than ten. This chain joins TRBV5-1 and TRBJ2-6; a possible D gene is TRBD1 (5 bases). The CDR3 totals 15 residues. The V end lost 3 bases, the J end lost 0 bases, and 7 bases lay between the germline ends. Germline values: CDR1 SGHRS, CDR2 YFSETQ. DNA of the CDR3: TGCGCCAGCAGCTCAGGGTTCTCTGGGGCCAACGTCCTGACTTTC. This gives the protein CASSSGFSGANVLTF.

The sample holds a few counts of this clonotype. CDR3: CSAPRMRAADTQYF. The CDR3 region has the DNA TGCAGTGCCCCCCGTATGAGGGCGGCAGATACGCAGTATTTT. The V call is TRBV20-1, the J call TRBJ2-3; TRBD2 is a possible D gene (5 bases). The CDR3 runs 14 residues. V was clipped by 6 bases and J by 4 bases, with 17 bases between them. Germline CDR1 DFQATT, CDR2 SNEGSKA (reference sequence).

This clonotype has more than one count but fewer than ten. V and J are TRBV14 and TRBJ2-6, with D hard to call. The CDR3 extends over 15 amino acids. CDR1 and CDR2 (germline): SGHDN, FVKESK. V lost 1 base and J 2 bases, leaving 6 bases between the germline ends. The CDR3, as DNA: TGTGCCAGCAGCCAAGGGGGAACTGGGGCCAACGTCCTGACTTTC. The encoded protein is CASSQGGTGANVLTF.

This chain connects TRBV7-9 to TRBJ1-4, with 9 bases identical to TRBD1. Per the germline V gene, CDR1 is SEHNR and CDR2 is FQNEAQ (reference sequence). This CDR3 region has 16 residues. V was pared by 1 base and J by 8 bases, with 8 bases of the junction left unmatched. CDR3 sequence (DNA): TGTGCCAGCAGCTTAGGACCCACAGGGGGCAAAGAAAAACTGTTTTTT. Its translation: CASSLGPTGGKEKLFF. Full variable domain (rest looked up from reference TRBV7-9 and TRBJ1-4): DTGVSQNPRHKITKRGQNVTFRCDPISEHNRLYWYRQTLGQGPEFLTYFQNEAQLEKSRLLSDRFSAERPKGSFSTLEIQRTEQGDSAMYLCASSLGPTGGKEKLFFGSGTQLSVL.

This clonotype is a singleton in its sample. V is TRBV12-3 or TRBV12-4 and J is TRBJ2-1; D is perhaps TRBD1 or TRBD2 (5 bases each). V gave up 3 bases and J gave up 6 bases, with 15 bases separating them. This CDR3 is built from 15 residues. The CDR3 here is CASSFEGKRGNEQFF. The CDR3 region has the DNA TGTGCCAGCAGTTTTGAGGGGAAAAGGGGCAATGAGCAGTTCTTC.

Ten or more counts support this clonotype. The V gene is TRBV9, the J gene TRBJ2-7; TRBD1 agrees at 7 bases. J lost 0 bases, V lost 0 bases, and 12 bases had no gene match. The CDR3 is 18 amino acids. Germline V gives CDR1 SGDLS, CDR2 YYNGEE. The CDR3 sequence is CASSVGVGRQGSSYEQYF. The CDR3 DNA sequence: TGTGCCAGCAGCGTAGGGGTAGGGAGACAGGGAAGCTCCTACGAGCAGTACTTC.

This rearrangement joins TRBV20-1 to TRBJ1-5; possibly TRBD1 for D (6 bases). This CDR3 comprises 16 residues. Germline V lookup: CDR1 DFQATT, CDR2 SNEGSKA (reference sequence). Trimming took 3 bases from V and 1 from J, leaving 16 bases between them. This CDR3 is CSASRPGDTSNQPQHF. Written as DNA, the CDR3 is TGCAGTGCTAGCCGCCCAGGGGATACCAGCAATCAGCCCCAGCATTTT.

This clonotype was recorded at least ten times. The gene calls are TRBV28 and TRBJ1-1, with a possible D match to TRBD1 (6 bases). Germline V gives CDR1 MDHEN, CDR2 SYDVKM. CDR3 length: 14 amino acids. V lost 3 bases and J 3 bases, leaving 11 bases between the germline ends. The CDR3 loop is CASSFRGAYTEAFF. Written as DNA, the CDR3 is TGTGCCAGCAGTTTTCGGGGGGCGTACACTGAAGCTTTCTTT.

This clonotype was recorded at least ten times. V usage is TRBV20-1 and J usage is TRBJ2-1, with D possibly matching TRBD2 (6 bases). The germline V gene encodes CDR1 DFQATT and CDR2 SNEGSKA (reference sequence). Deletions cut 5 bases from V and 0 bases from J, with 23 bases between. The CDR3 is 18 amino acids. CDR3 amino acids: CSAEPFPLSGNSYNEQFF. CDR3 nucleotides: TGCAGTGCTGAACCGTTTCCACTTAGCGGCAACTCCTACAATGAGCAGTTCTTC.

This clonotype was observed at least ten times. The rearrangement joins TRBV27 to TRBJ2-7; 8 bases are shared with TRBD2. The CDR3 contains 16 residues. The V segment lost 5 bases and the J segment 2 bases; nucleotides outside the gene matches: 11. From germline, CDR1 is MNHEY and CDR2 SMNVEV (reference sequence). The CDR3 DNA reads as TGTGCCAGCAGTCCCCTCATTGGGCGGGGGGCCTACGAGCAGTACTTC. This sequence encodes CASSPLIGRGAYEQYF.

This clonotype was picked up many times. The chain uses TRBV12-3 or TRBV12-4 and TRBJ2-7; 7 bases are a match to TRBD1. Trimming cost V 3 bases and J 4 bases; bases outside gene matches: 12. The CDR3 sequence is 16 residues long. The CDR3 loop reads CASSFRRKTGSYEQYF. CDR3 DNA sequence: TGTGCCAGCAGTTTTCGGAGGAAGACAGGGTCATACGAGCAGTACTTC.